Following are 28 T cell receptor beta chains from one sample sequenced in a study of blood T cells in healthy people across ages. The second PCR ran about 6 to 11 cycles with a sample-barcoded 5' primer and J-beta primers. In TCRdb, the 5' RACE reads were re-called with MiXCR into one record per CDR3 protein. Among about 1,400,000 distinct CDR3 sequences listed, 59% were seen once. The specimen was blood. These receptor sequences come from a man between 18 and 35 years old in good health.

The J gene is TRBJ2-1, the V gene TRBV5-1; D gene ambiguous. The V gene's germline CDR1 is SGHRS and CDR2 YFSETQ. CDR3 length: 16 residues. V was cut by 2 bases and J by 8 bases, with 20 bases left in between. The CDR3 loop is CASSLYAPGGYDEQFF. The CDR3 DNA follows: TGCGCCAGCAGCTTATACGCCCCGGGTGGTTACGATGAGCAGTTCTTC.

The rearrangement uses TRBV5-1 and TRBJ2-2; either TRBD1 or TRBD2 may fit D (5 bases each). CDR1 is SGHRS and CDR2 is YFSETQ in the germline V gene. There are 16 residues in the CDR3. The V gene lost 5 bases and the J gene lost 0 bases, with 14 bases spanning the gap. This CDR3 reads CASRWGRNANTGELFF. CDR3 sequence (DNA): TGCGCCAGCAGATGGGGACGGAACGCGAACACCGGGGAGCTGTTTTTT.

The chain combines TRBV5-8 with TRBJ2-3; D possibly corresponds to TRBD1 (6 bases). The CDR3 has 14 amino acids. Germline V gene sequence: CDR1 SGHTS, CDR2 YDEGEE. The V end was cut by 4 bases, the J end by 3 bases, with 12 bases between. The DNA for the CDR3 is TGTGCCAGCAGCCGCTGGGGGCGGACAGATACGCAGTATTTT. Its translation is CASSRWGRTDTQYF. The whole variable domain, remainder taken from reference TRBV5-8 and TRBJ2-3, is EAGVTQSPTHLIKTRGQQATLRCSPISGHTSVYWYQQALGLGLQFLLWYDEGEERNRGNFPPRFSGRQFPNYSSELNVNALELEDSALYLCASSRWGRTDTQYFGPGTRLTVL.

This clonotype was picked up a small number of times. This chain uses TRBV3-1 with TRBJ2-1; possible D gene TRBD2, 6 bases. The CDR3 extends over 14 amino acids. Germline-derived CDR1 and CDR2 are LGHDT and YNNKEL (reference sequence). The V end lost 4 bases, the J end lost 8 bases, and 15 bases lay between the germline ends. The CDR3 here is CASSPTSNRDEQFF. In nucleotides, the CDR3 is TGTGCCAGCAGCCCAACTAGCAATCGAGATGAGCAGTTCTTC.

The chain couples TRBV5-1 to TRBJ1-1; 7 bases are shared with TRBD1. CDR1 is SGHRS, CDR2 YFSETQ, per germline. The length of the CDR3 is 16 residues. V trimming: 2 bases; J trimming: 4 bases; junction bases outside the gene matches: 11. The CDR3 DNA reads TGCGCCAGCAGCTTCACCTTACGGACAGGATCCACTGAAGCTTTCTTT. Translating it yields CASSFTLRTGSTEAFF. Full variable domain (missing parts from reference TRBV5-1 and TRBJ1-1): KAGVTQTPRYLIKTRGQQVTLSCSPISGHRSVSWYQQTPGQGLQFLFEYFSETQRNKGNFPGRFSGRQFSNSRSEMNVSTLELGDSALYLCASSFTLRTGSTEAFFGQGTRLTVV.

The rearrangement uses TRBV3-1 and TRBJ2-3; D remains unclear. Germline CDR1 and CDR2: LGHDT and YNNKEL (reference sequence). The CDR3 is 15 amino acids. Trimming stripped 0 bases from V and 6 bases from J, with 13 bases between. Here the CDR3 reads CASSQDIAKEDTQYF. Written as DNA, the CDR3 is TGTGCCAGCAGCCAAGATATTGCGAAAGAGGATACGCAGTATTTT.

The genes are TRBV20-1 and TRBJ2-7, with D maybe TRBD2 (5 bases). CDR3 length: 16 amino acids. V lost 4 bases and J 4 bases, leaving 23 bases between the germline ends. Germline CDR1 and CDR2: DFQATT and SNEGSKA (reference sequence). The CDR3 DNA follows: TGCAGTGCTACAGACCAGAGGGTTTCCAATTCGTACGAGCAGTACTTC. This translates into CSATDQRVSNSYEQYF.

The genes are TRBV7-6 and TRBJ2-3; D is undetermined. CDR1 and CDR2 from the germline V gene are SGHVS and FNYEAQ. This CDR3 is 17 amino acids long. V gave up 5 bases and J gave up 0 bases, with 18 bases separating them. CDR3 sequence (DNA): TGTGCCAGCAGCCCCGAAAGTCTCGTGAGCAGCACAGATACGCAGTATTTT. Its translation: CASSPESLVSSTDTQYF. The full variable domain, its missing parts supplied by reference TRBV7-6 and TRBJ2-3, is GAGVSQSPRYKVTKRGQDVALRCDPISGHVSLYWYRQALGQGPEFLTYFNYEAQQDKSGLPNDRFSAERPEGSISTLTIQRTEQRDSAMYRCASSPESLVSSTDTQYFGPGTRLTVL.

The chain joins TRBV4-1 to TRBJ2-2, with D maybe TRBD2 (5 bases). Trimming stripped 0 bases from V and 1 base from J, with 6 bases between. Germline CDR1 MGHRA, CDR2 YSYEKL. This CDR3 is 15 amino acids long. CDR3 sequence: CASSQEGGNTGELFF. Here the CDR3 DNA reads TGCGCCAGCAGCCAAGAAGGAGGGAACACCGGGGAGCTGTTTTTT.

This sequence joins TRBV4-2 and TRBJ2-3; D not certain. Germline CDR1 reads LGHNA; CDR2 reads YNFKEQ. This CDR3 is 13 amino acids long. Between the trimmed V and J ends, which lost 1 base and 4 bases, there was a span of 6 bases. This CDR3 is CASSQVRSDTQYF. CDR3 bases: TGTGCCAGCAGCCAAGTCCGGTCAGATACGCAGTATTTT.

This chain connects TRBV4-3 to TRBJ1-1; 8 nucleotides align to TRBD1. V shed 4 bases, J shed 8 bases, and the junction held 12 bases outside the gene matches. The CDR3 is 15 residues long. Germline V lookup: CDR1 LGHNA, CDR2 YSLEER. CDR3 sequence: CASSRGPLTGEEAFF. The CDR3 coding sequence is TGCGCCAGCAGCCGAGGTCCCTTGACAGGGGAAGAAGCTTTCTTT.

The chain uses TRBV5-1 and TRBJ2-5, with 7 bases fitting TRBD2. The J call could be wrong; TRBJ2-7 is a better fit for the DNA end. Germline CDR1 and CDR2: SGHRS and YFSETQ. The CDR3 extends over 13 amino acids. The CDR3 DNA is TGCGCCAGCGGACTAGTAAGTACATACGAGCAGTACTTC. Its translation: CASGLVSTYEQYF.

This clonotype has a handful of counts. The chain carries TRBV29-1 and TRBJ2-1; 9 positions agree with TRBD1. The V segment lost 7 bases and the J segment 3 bases; nucleotides outside the gene matches: 7. The germline CDR1 and CDR2 sequences are SQVTM and ANQGSEA. There are 14 residues in the CDR3. CDR3 nucleotide sequence: TGCAGCGCTGGACAGGGGTCGGGCTACAATGAGCAGTTCTTC. Protein product: CSAGQGSGYNEQFF.

This clonotype has just a few counts. The rearrangement uses TRBV27 and TRBJ1-2; 12 positions match TRBD1. Trimming cost V 1 base and J 7 bases; bases outside gene matches: 4. Germline CDR1 and CDR2: MNHEY and SMNVEV (reference sequence). The CDR3 is 15 amino acids. The CDR3 region is CASSLWDRGLSGYTF. The CDR3 DNA reads TGTGCCAGCAGTTTATGGGACAGGGGGCTCTCTGGCTACACCTTC.

This clonotype was recorded a few times. The rearrangement joins TRBV4-1 to TRBJ2-5; D is possibly TRBD1 or TRBD2 (6 bases each). Trimming removed 0 bases at V and 5 bases at J, with 13 bases between. The CDR3 is 15 residues long. From germline, CDR1 is MGHRA and CDR2 YSYEKL. The CDR3 coding sequence is TGCGCCAGCAGCCAAGATAACGGGGGCTTGGAGACCCAGTACTTC. This encodes CASSQDNGGLETQYF.

A remark on this clonotype: At one boundary the junction diverges from the germline segment, which might be a read error. The rearrangement links TRBV11-2 to TRBJ2-1; 9 positions agree with TRBD1. The J call is doubtful: the DNA matches TRBJ2-7 better. Germline values: CDR1 SGHAT, CDR2 FQNNGV. The CDR3 loop spans 16 amino acids. The CDR3 DNA reads TGCGCCAGCAGCCAAGAAGGGACAGGGTCGTACAATGAGCAGTACTTC. It is translated as CASSQEGTGSYNEQYF.

In this sample, this clonotype turned up a few times. The rearrangement joins TRBV29-1 to TRBJ2-1; D perhaps matches TRBD2 (7 bases). CDR1 is SQVTM, CDR2 ANQGSEA, per germline. Trimming left V 2 bases short and J 0 bases short, with 11 bases between. This CDR3 is 15 amino acids long. The CDR3 region has the DNA TGCAGCGTTGAAAGGAGGGGGGGCTCCTACAATGAGCAGTTCTTC. Residues: CSVERRGGSYNEQFF.

This clonotype was observed a handful of times. The chain joins TRBV7-2 to TRBJ2-7; 11 positions match TRBD2. Germline values: CDR1 SGHTA, CDR2 FQGNSA. The ends lost 4 bases at V and 5 bases at J; junction bases unmatched: 7. CDR3 size: 15 residues. CDR3: CASSYPGTSGHEQYF. Here the CDR3 DNA reads TGTGCCAGCAGCTACCCCGGGACTAGCGGACACGAGCAGTACTTC.

The chain is built from TRBV24-1 and TRBJ2-1; D not resolved. The CDR3 has 12 amino acids. CDR1 and CDR2 from the germline V gene are KGHDR and SFDVKD. Trimming shortened V by 7 bases and J by 9 bases, and 12 bases separated the two germline ends. The CDR3 region is CATSAHEGEQFF. The CDR3 coding sequence is TGTGCCACCAGCGCTCATGAAGGTGAGCAGTTCTTC.

The V gene is TRBV6-2 or TRBV6-3, the J gene TRBJ2-3; 10 bases fit TRBD2. Per the germline V gene, CDR1 is MNHEY and CDR2 is SVGEGT. The CDR3 length is 19 residues. V dropped 0 bases and J dropped 2; count of bases not matched to a gene: 11. The chain's CDR3 is CASSYSLERGGPYTDTQYF. The CDR3 DNA reads TGTGCCAGCAGTTACTCGCTGGAGCGGGGGGGACCTTACACAGATACGCAGTATTTT.

This clonotype was recorded only once. Its ends do not fully match the called genes, so a read error is possible. The chain links TRBV4-1 to TRBJ2-1, with D perhaps matching TRBD2 (5 bases). Germline CDR1 and CDR2: MGHRA and YSYEKL. The CDR3 has 13 amino acids. The CDR3 loop is CASSHSVNNGQFF. Written as DNA, the CDR3 is TGCGCCAGCAGCCATAGCGTAAACAATGGGCAGTTCTTC.

The chain couples TRBV4-2 to TRBJ1-6, with no clear D. Germline values: CDR1 LGHNA, CDR2 YNFKEQ. The CDR3 has 13 residues. The V end was cut by 3 bases, the J end by 13 bases, with 13 bases between. In nucleotides, the CDR3 is TGTGCCAGCAGCCATGAAAACCAGGAGCCCCTCCACTTT. This gives the protein CASSHENQEPLHF.

This chain joins TRBV7-9 and TRBJ2-1; possible D gene TRBD2, 5 bases. With 5 bases removed from V and 7 bases from J, the gap between germline ends came to 12 bases. CDR1 is SEHNR, CDR2 FQNEAQ, per germline (reference sequence). The CDR3 extends over 13 amino acids. The CDR3 loop is CASSPTWRNEQFF. As DNA, the CDR3 is TGTGCCAGCAGCCCCACTTGGAGGAATGAGCAGTTCTTC. Full variable domain (missing parts from reference TRBV7-9 and TRBJ2-1): DTGVSQNPRHKITKRGQNVTFRCDPISEHNRLYWYRQTLGQGPEFLTYFQNEAQLEKSRLLSDRFSAERPKGSFSTLEIQRTEQGDSAMYLCASSPTWRNEQFFGPGTRLTVL.

J is TRBJ2-3 and V is TRBV5-1, with D maybe TRBD2 (5 bases). Germline V CDR1 and CDR2: SGHRS, YFSETQ. V lost 0 bases and J 1 base, leaving 9 bases between the germline ends. The CDR3 length is 15 residues. The CDR3 sequence is CASSLAGIGTDTQYF. CDR3 bases: TGCGCCAGCAGCTTGGCCGGGATAGGCACAGATACGCAGTATTTT. Drawing the rest from reference TRBV5-1 and TRBJ2-3, the complete variable domain is KAGVTQTPRYLIKTRGQQVTLSCSPISGHRSVSWYQQTPGQGLQFLFEYFSETQRNKGNFPGRFSGRQFSNSRSEMNVSTLELGDSALYLCASSLAGIGTDTQYFGPGTRLTVL.

The chain uses TRBV2 and TRBJ2-3; 9 bases fit TRBD2. Germline loops: CDR1 SNHLY, CDR2 FYNNEI. The V and J ends lost 8 bases and 7 bases, in that order; junction bases with no gene match: 10. The CDR3 is made up of 14 amino acids. CDR3 nucleotides: TGTGCCAGCCAAGCGGGAGGAGGTGTTTATACGCAGTATTTT. As protein: CASQAGGGVYTQYF.

The rearrangement links TRBV29-1 to TRBJ2-5, with 11 bases that match TRBD2. The CDR3 spans 15 residues. V lost 1 base, J lost 7 bases, and 8 bases stayed unmatched. Germline V CDR1 and CDR2: SQVTM, ANQGSEA. This chain's CDR3 is CSVEVTSGDVGTQYF. CDR3 nucleotides: TGCAGCGTTGAAGTGACTAGCGGGGATGTGGGGACCCAGTACTTC. The full variable domain, completed using reference TRBV29-1 and TRBJ2-5, is SAVISQKPSRDICQRGTSLTIQCQVDSQVTMMFWYRQQPGQSLTLIATANQGSEATYESGFVIDKFPISRPNLTFSTLTVSNMSPEDSSIYLCSVEVTSGDVGTQYFGPGTRLLVL.

The chain combines TRBV20-1 with TRBJ2-7; 11 bases align to TRBD2. CDR1 and CDR2 from the germline V gene are DFQATT and SNEGSKA (reference sequence). V gave up 2 bases and J gave up 7 bases; unmatched junction bases: 10. CDR3 length equals 15 residues. The CDR3 here is CSARRVAGGASEQYF. The CDR3 nucleotides read TGCAGTGCTAGAAGAGTAGCGGGAGGGGCTTCTGAGCAGTACTTC.

This clonotype was detected once. The chain uses TRBV7-2 and TRBJ2-3; D uncertain. V dropped 6 bases and J dropped 2 bases, with 15 bases sitting between them. This CDR3 is built from 15 residues. Germline V gene sequence: CDR1 SGHTA, CDR2 FQGNSA. CDR3 coding DNA: TGTGCCAGCAGATCCCCTGGGGTTTACACAGATACGCAGTATTTT. Translation: CASRSPGVYTDTQYF. The complete variable domain, with remaining parts taken from reference TRBV7-2 and TRBJ2-3, reads GAGVSQSPSNKVTEKGKDVELRCDPISGHTALYWYRQSLGQGLEFLIYFQGNSAPDKSGLPSDRFSAERTGGSVSTLTIQRTQQEDSAVYLCASRSPGVYTDTQYFGPGTRLTVL.